The present T cell receptor (beta chain) was sequenced within a study of memory CD4+ T cells and cytomegalovirus serostatus. Single viable CD3+CD4+CD8-CD45RO+ cells were sorted as the memory CD4+ T cells. Libraries were prepared by immunoSEQ multiplex PCR; TCRdb keeps only in-frame clonotypes and omits some of them. The sample holds just under 40,000 clones, roughly 78% seen once. There are 18 residues in the CDR3. The V gene's germline CDR1 is SGHRS and CDR2 YFSETQ. Trimming left V 1 base short and J 0 bases short, with 20 bases between. Sample: memory CD4+ T cells from blood. This receptor was identified in an adult in good health and CMV-seronegative. The chain joins TRBV5-1 to TRBJ2-7; D may be TRBD2 (5 bases). The CDR3 loop is CASSLYRLAPIPSYEQYF. CDR3 in DNA: TGCGCCAGCAGCTTGTATAGGCTAGCCCCTATTCCCTCCTACGAGCAGTACTTC.